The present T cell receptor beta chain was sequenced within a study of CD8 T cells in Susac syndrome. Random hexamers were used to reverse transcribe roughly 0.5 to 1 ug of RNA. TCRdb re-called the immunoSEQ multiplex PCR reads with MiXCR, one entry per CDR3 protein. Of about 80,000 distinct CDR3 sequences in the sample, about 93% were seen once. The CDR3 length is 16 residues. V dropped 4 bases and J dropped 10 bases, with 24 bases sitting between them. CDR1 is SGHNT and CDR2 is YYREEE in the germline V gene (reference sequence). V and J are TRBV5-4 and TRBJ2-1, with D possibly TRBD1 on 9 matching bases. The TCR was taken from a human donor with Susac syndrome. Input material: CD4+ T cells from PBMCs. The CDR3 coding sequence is TGTGCCAGCAGCCTCCCGGGGGGGACAGGGCAACGGGAGCAGTTCTTC. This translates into CASSLPGGTGQREQFF.